The next 7 T cell receptor beta chains were all read from a single sample in a study of naive and memory T cell subsets. Blood and skin TCR RNA was reverse transcribed with alpha and beta constant primers. TCRdb reprocessed the UMI-ligation and nested PCR reads with MiXCR, giving one entry per CDR3 protein. The table has approximately 20,000 distinct CDR3 sequences, about a tenth seen once. Stated treatment: skin biopsy from PPD injection site in Mantoux-positive individual. Cells were not sorted; total RNA input targeted about 1 to 1000 ng. Source: skin, taken from a tuberculin skin test site. Every receptor here comes from an adult in good health.

The table lists this clonotype with many counts. The chain recombines TRBV28 with TRBJ2-7; 7 positions agree with TRBD1. The V segment lost 10 bases and the J segment 0 bases; nucleotides outside the gene matches: 6. The CDR3 spans 13 residues. Germline values: CDR1 MDHEN, CDR2 SYDVKM. The DNA for the CDR3 is TGTGCCACCCGGACAGGTGTCTCCTACGAGCAGTACTTC. Its protein product is CATRTGVSYEQYF.

This clonotype came up a few times. The rearrangement uses TRBV12-3 or TRBV12-4 and TRBJ1-6; TRBD1 might be the D (5 bases). The CDR3 extends over 13 amino acids. V was pared by 1 base and J by 8 bases, with 6 bases between. The CDR3 here is CASSLEGYSPLHF. In DNA, the CDR3 is TGTGCCAGCAGTTTAGAGGGGTATTCACCCCTCCACTTT.

To note about this clonotype: This may be a read error: a much more frequent sequence differs by one nucleotide. The chain employs TRBV10-3 and TRBJ2-5, with a possible D match to TRBD2 (5 bases). The germline V gene has CDR1 ENHRY and CDR2 SYGVKD. The CDR3 has 14 residues. The CDR3 loop is CANSGRGSQETQYF. In nucleotides, the CDR3 is TGTGCCAACAGTGGGCGAGGGTCACAAGAGACCCAGTACTTC.

The genes are TRBV6-5 and TRBJ1-1; tentatively, D is TRBD1 (6 bases). This CDR3 spans 15 amino acids. V gave up 0 bases and J gave up 4 bases, with 12 bases separating them. Germline CDR1 and CDR2: MNHEY and SVGAGI. The CDR3 DNA reads TGTGCCAGCAGTTACTCGGCACAGGGTGGCACTGAAGCTTTCTTT. Translated, it gives CASSYSAQGGTEAFF.

In this sample, this clonotype turned up many times. J is TRBJ2-7 and V is TRBV7-3, with 10 bases aligning to TRBD2. The germline gives CDR1 SGHTA, CDR2 FQGTGA. V gave up 2 bases and J gave up 3 bases; unmatched junction bases: 13. The CDR3 totals 18 residues. CDR3: CASSLEGPRSGRHYEQYF. The CDR3 DNA sequence: TGTGCCAGCAGCTTAGAGGGACCTCGTAGCGGGAGGCACTACGAGCAGTACTTC.

J is TRBJ2-2 and V is TRBV12-3 or TRBV12-4; D is unresolved. Trimming cost V 6 bases and J 7 bases, with 6 bases left between them. The CDR3 contains 11 residues. Here the CDR3 DNA reads TGTGCCAGCAGCCGAAACGGGGAGCTGTTTTTT. Translating it yields CASSRNGELFF.

This clonotype came up many times. The chain employs TRBV11-2 and TRBJ2-3; D may be TRBD1 (6 bases). V shed 4 bases and J shed 0 bases, with 14 bases lying between them. CDR3 length: 16 residues. Germline CDR1 SGHAT, CDR2 FQNNGV. The CDR3 loop reads CASSSYGQISTDTQYF. CDR3 nucleotides: TGTGCCAGCAGCTCGTACGGACAGATTAGCACAGATACGCAGTATTTT.